What follows are 31 T cell receptor beta chains derived from one specimen sequenced in a study of blood T cell repertoires in COVID-19. Here immunoSEQ multiplex PCR was the method, and the copy in TCRdb shows in-frame clones only, minus some. The sample yields hundreds of thousands of clones, more than 70% seen once. Input material: peripheral blood. Source of these receptors: a woman in her 50s who had recovered from COVID-19.

This clone was counted only a few times. The V gene is TRBV12-3 or TRBV12-4, the J gene TRBJ1-1; D is uncertain. With 4 bases removed from V and 5 bases from J, the gap between germline ends came to 11 bases. The CDR3 totals 13 residues. The CDR3: CASSWGGGTEAFF. As DNA, the CDR3 is TGTGCCAGCAGTTGGGGTGGAGGGACTGAAGCTTTCTTT.

This chain joins TRBV27 and TRBJ1-5, with D uncertain. The CDR3 loop spans 12 amino acids. Germline V gene sequence: CDR1 MNHEY, CDR2 SMNVEV (reference sequence). V was pared by 5 bases and J by 5 bases, with 7 bases between. The CDR3 DNA follows: TGTGCCAGCAGTACAATGGATCAGCCCCAGCATTTT. This gives the protein CASSTMDQPQHF.

The chain is built from TRBV19 and TRBJ1-5, with D uncertain. The germline gives CDR1 LNHDA, CDR2 SQIVND (reference sequence). The CDR3 runs 16 residues. Trimming removed 7 bases at V and 0 bases at J, with 16 bases between. CDR3 DNA sequence: TGTGCCAGTACCTCCGGGAGGGTAAATAGCAATCAGCCCCAGCATTTT. Translation gives CASTSGRVNSNQPQHF.

The chain has TRBV16 and TRBJ2-7; D is unresolved. Looked up from germline, CDR1 is KGHSY and CDR2 is FQNENV. The V and J ends lost 6 bases and 3 bases respectively, with 15 bases between them. This CDR3 region has 14 residues. CDR3 bases: TGTGCCAGCAGTGCCGTTGGGCAATTCTACGAGCAGTACTTC. It yields the protein CASSAVGQFYEQYF.

The V gene is TRBV2, the J gene TRBJ1-1; D unresolved. CDR1 is SNHLY, CDR2 FYNNEI, per germline. V was clipped by 7 bases and J by 1 base, with 10 bases between them. CDR3 length: 13 residues. The CDR3 here is CASTSLPNTEAFF. CDR3 coding DNA: TGTGCCAGCACGAGCCTACCGAACACTGAAGCTTTCTTT.

This clone was seen a single time. This sequence joins TRBV3-1 (or the pseudogene TRBV3-2) and TRBJ1-5; D not resolved. In germline, CDR1 is LGHDT, CDR2 YNNKEL (reference sequence). This CDR3 is 10 amino acids long. Between the trimmed V and J ends, which lost 3 bases and 11 bases, there was a span of 5 bases. The CDR3 is CASSHVSQHF. The CDR3 DNA reads TGTGCCAGCAGCCATGTATCCCAGCATTTT.

Note on this clone: The sample carries other DNA sequences with the same CDR3. The gene calls are TRBV5-1 and TRBJ1-1; tentative D call: TRBD1 (5 bases). The V gene lost 0 bases and the J gene lost 3 bases, with 6 bases spanning the gap. CDR1 SGHRS and CDR2 YFSETQ come from the germline V gene. This CDR3 has 13 amino acids. This chain's CDR3 is CASSLEQDTEAFF. The CDR3 DNA reads TGCGCCAGCAGCTTGGAACAGGACACTGAAGCTTTCTTT.

V and J are TRBV6-5 and TRBJ2-7, with D possibly TRBD2 on 6 matching bases. This CDR3 region has 13 residues. V shed 7 bases and J shed 2 bases, with 12 bases lying between them. From germline, CDR1 is MNHEY and CDR2 SVGAGI. CDR3 in DNA: TGTGCCAGCAAGCGCGGGATTACCTACGAGCAGTACTTC. This codes for CASKRGITYEQYF.

This sequence joins TRBV5-3 and TRBJ1-2, with TRBD1 identical over 9 bases. TRBV5-3 falls under the ORF class, with uncertain function. V gave up 4 bases and J gave up 7 bases; unmatched junction bases: 2. The CDR3 contains 12 residues. The DNA of the CDR3 is TGTGCCAGAAGCCGGACAGGGGCTGGCTACACCTTC. Translated, it gives CARSRTGAGYTF.

V and J are TRBV9 and TRBJ1-1; D call uncertain. CDR3 length: 14 residues. The V gene's germline CDR1 is SGDLS and CDR2 YYNGEE. Trimming removed 0 bases from V and 6 bases from J, with 12 bases in between. In DNA, the CDR3 is TGTGCCAGCAGCGTAGCCCCCGGAGGAGCTGAAGCTTTCTTT. Its translation is CASSVAPGGAEAFF.

The CDR3 region has the DNA TGTGCCAGCAGCTCGGGACAGACGAACACCGGGGAGCTGTTTTTT. Its protein is CASSSGQTNTGELFF. The chain carries TRBV27 and TRBJ2-2; TRBD1 matches at 7 bases. Germline V gene lookup returns CDR1 MNHEY and CDR2 SMNVEV (reference sequence). With V trimmed by 6 bases and J by 0 bases, 4 bases remained unmatched. The CDR3 loop spans 15 amino acids.

The chain has TRBV10-3 and TRBJ2-7, with 8 bases matching TRBD1. The V and J ends lost 4 bases and 1 base, in that order; junction bases with no gene match: 6. In germline, CDR1 is ENHRY, CDR2 SYGVKD. This CDR3 is built from 15 residues. As DNA, the CDR3 is TGTGCCATCAGTGGGCAGGGGGCCGAGTCCTACGAGCAGTACTTC. As protein: CAISGQGAESYEQYF.

J is TRBJ1-2 and V is TRBV28, with D maybe TRBD1 (5 bases). CDR1 is MDHEN and CDR2 is SYDVKM in the germline V gene. The CDR3 is 15 amino acids. With 7 bases removed from V and 2 bases from J, the gap between germline ends came to 17 bases. The CDR3 coding sequence is TGTGCCAGCACAGTTACTCCGGGGGGGAACTATGGCTACACCTTC. Translation: CASTVTPGGNYGYTF.

The rearrangement uses TRBV10-3 and TRBJ2-7; D is perhaps TRBD1 (6 bases). Trimming took 6 bases from V and 1 from J, leaving 13 bases between them. Per germline, CDR1 ENHRY and CDR2 SYGVKD. This CDR3 is 14 amino acids long. CDR3 sequence: CAIRRTETSYEQYF. CDR3 DNA sequence: TGTGCCATCAGACGGACAGAGACATCCTACGAGCAGTACTTC.

Comment on this clone: The junction does not match germline at one end; this may be a read error. The CDR3 spells CASSHRLAGGLF. The DNA of the CDR3 is TGTGCCAGCAGCCACCGACTAGCGGGGGGACTCTTC. This sequence joins TRBV5-8 and TRBJ2-1; 13 positions agree with TRBD2. Germline loops: CDR1 SGHTS, CDR2 YDEGEE. This CDR3 has 12 residues. The full variable domain, completed using reference TRBV5-8 and TRBJ2-1, is EAGVTQSPTHLIKTRGQQATLRCSPISGHTSVYWYQQALGLGLQFLLWYDEGEERNRGNFPPRFSGRQFPNYSSELNVNALELEDSALYLCASSHRLAGGLFGPGTRLTVL.

The chain recombines TRBV6-6 with TRBJ2-5; D is unresolved. V lost 4 bases, J lost 5 bases, and 17 bases lay in between. The CDR3 is made up of 15 amino acids. Germline CDR1 MNHNY, CDR2 SVGAGI (reference sequence). The CDR3 protein is CASSSPEVARETQYF. DNA for the CDR3: TGTGCCAGCAGTTCCCCCGAGGTAGCCCGGGAGACCCAGTACTTC.

The CDR3 DNA reads as TGTGCCAGCAGCTTAACCCCTGTTTCTAGCGGTCGGAATGAGCAGTTCTTC. This gives the protein CASSLTPVSSGRNEQFF. V and J are TRBV7-6 and TRBJ2-1, with 7 bases lining up with TRBD2. Germline V gene sequence: CDR1 SGHVS, CDR2 FNYEAQ. Trimming took 2 bases from V and 7 from J; bases not matched to a gene: 14. The CDR3 totals 17 residues. Complete variable domain (other parts from reference TRBV7-6 and TRBJ2-1): GAGVSQSPRYKVTKRGQDVALRCDPISGHVSLYWYRQALGQGPEFLTYFNYEAQQDKSGLPNDRFSAERPEGSISTLTIQRTEQRDSAMYRCASSLTPVSSGRNEQFFGPGTRLTVL.

This chain joins TRBV11-3 and TRBJ1-2, with TRBD1 identical over 7 bases. Looked up from germline, CDR1 is SGHNT and CDR2 is YENEEA. The CDR3 is 15 residues long. The V gene end was trimmed by 5 bases and the J gene end by 4 bases; junction bases not matched to a gene: 10. The DNA for the CDR3 is TGTGCCAGCAGCGTAAAATGGGACAGCTGCTATGGCTACACCTTC. This encodes CASSVKWDSCYGYTF.

This chain uses TRBV6-5 with TRBJ2-3; possible D gene TRBD2, 7 bases. Trimming shortened V by 7 bases and J by 6 bases, and 17 bases separated the two germline ends. Looked up from germline, CDR1 is MNHEY and CDR2 is SVGAGI. The CDR3 is 14 residues long. The CDR3 nucleotides read TGTGCCAGCACCGACTGGGGGGGCTCCGATACGCAGTATTTT. Protein: CASTDWGGSDTQYF.

The chain is built from TRBV28 and TRBJ2-6; tentative D call: TRBD1 (5 bases). From germline, CDR1 is MDHEN and CDR2 SYDVKM. The CDR3 length is 16 residues. V dropped 4 bases and J dropped 2 bases, with 12 bases sitting between them. The CDR3 is CASSSWKGTGANVLTF. In DNA, the CDR3 is TGTGCCAGCAGTTCGTGGAAGGGGACTGGGGCCAACGTCCTGACTTTC.

The chain recombines TRBV19 with TRBJ1-6, with 9 positions matching TRBD1. The CDR3 length is 14 residues. Germline CDR1 LNHDA, CDR2 SQIVND (reference sequence). The V gene end was trimmed by 5 bases and the J gene end by 10 bases; junction bases not matched to a gene: 6. The CDR3 reads CASSPGTGRSPLHF. For the CDR3, the DNA is TGTGCCAGTAGTCCCGGGACAGGGAGGTCACCCCTCCACTTT.

The genes are TRBV4-3 and TRBJ2-2, with TRBD2 identical over 8 bases. The CDR3 runs 15 residues. CDR1 LGHNA and CDR2 YSLEER come from the germline V gene. The trim removed 2 bases at V and 7 bases at J, leaving 6 bases unmatched. Here the CDR3 DNA reads TGCGCCAGCAGCCAAACAGCGGGAGTGGGCGGGGAGCTGTTTTTT. Its protein product is CASSQTAGVGGELFF.

The rearrangement uses TRBV19 and TRBJ2-1; the D gene is possibly TRBD1 (5 bases). This CDR3 region has 14 residues. Germline assignment: CDR1 LNHDA and CDR2 SQIVND (reference sequence). With 6 bases removed from V and 0 bases from J, the gap between germline ends came to 9 bases. For the CDR3, the DNA is TGTGCCAGTAGCAGACAGTCCTCCTACAATGAGCAGTTCTTC. As protein: CASSRQSSYNEQFF.

This clone was seen just once. The chain carries TRBV29-1 and TRBJ1-1, with D perhaps TRBD1 (5 bases). The CDR3 length is 13 residues. V gave up 7 bases and J gave up 0 bases, with 12 bases separating them. CDR1 is SQVTM and CDR2 is ANQGSEA in the germline V gene. The chain's CDR3 is CSALDTLNTEAFF. DNA of the CDR3: TGCAGCGCATTGGACACCTTGAACACTGAAGCTTTCTTT.

CDR3 coding DNA: TGTGCCAGCAGCTCCTTCAGGGCAGGGGTCTATGGCTACACCTTC. Its translation: CASSSFRAGVYGYTF. The V and J genes are TRBV27 and TRBJ1-2; D perhaps matches TRBD1 (6 bases). V lost 6 bases and J lost 4, with 18 bases in between. CDR3 length: 15 residues. Germline CDR1 reads MNHEY; CDR2 reads SMNVEV (reference sequence).

The rearrangement joins TRBV9 to TRBJ2-2; no reliable D call. Germline-derived CDR1 and CDR2 are SGDLS and YYNGEE. The CDR3 consists of 14 residues. Trimming left V 4 bases short and J 0 bases short, with 7 bases between. This CDR3 reads CASSYTTNTGELFF. The CDR3, as DNA: TGTGCCAGCAGCTATACAACGAACACCGGGGAGCTGTTTTTT.

The chain has TRBV28 and TRBJ2-5; D might be TRBD1 (5 bases). The CDR3 runs 13 residues. CDR1 is MDHEN, CDR2 SYDVKM, per germline. With 1 base removed from V and 7 bases from J, the gap between germline ends came to 10 bases. The CDR3 loop is CASSLSGSGTQYF. CDR3 nucleotides: TGTGCCAGCAGTTTATCAGGGTCTGGGACCCAGTACTTC.

The chain has TRBV15 and TRBJ1-1, with a possible D match to TRBD1 (6 bases). This CDR3 has 15 amino acids. Trimming removed 2 bases at V and 2 bases at J, with 12 bases between. Germline V gives CDR1 LNHNV, CDR2 YYDKDF (reference sequence). The CDR3 nucleotides read TGTGCCACCAGCAGACCTGGGGGCCCTAACACTGAAGCTTTCTTT. This encodes CATSRPGGPNTEAFF.

The genes are TRBV4-3 and TRBJ1-6; D not resolved. V was clipped by 3 bases and J by 9 bases, with 12 bases between them. The CDR3 runs 14 residues. CDR1 LGHNA and CDR2 YSLEER come from the germline V gene. CDR3 bases: TGCGCCAGCAGCCAGGCTGAGAGGGTTTCACCCCTCCACTTT. Protein product: CASSQAERVSPLHF.

The rearrangement uses TRBV21-1 and TRBJ2-3; TRBD2 was called by the table and not checked on the DNA. TRBV21-1 constitutes a pseudogene. The CDR3 covers 15 residues. The CDR3 DNA sequence: TGTGCCAGCACCCCTACTAGCGGGAGAACAGATACGCAGTATTTT. Translated: CASTPTSGRTDTQYF.

This clone appeared a single time. V and J are TRBV28 and TRBJ2-1; tentatively, D is TRBD2 (6 bases). The ends were cut back, 6 bases at V and 3 bases at J, with 18 bases in the middle. The CDR3 is 16 residues long. The germline V gene encodes CDR1 MDHEN and CDR2 SYDVKM. The CDR3, as DNA: TGTGCCAGCAGAAACAACCTAGCGAGCTACTACAATGAGCAGTTCTTC. Amino acids: CASRNNLASYYNEQFF. The entire variable domain, with the rest obtained from reference TRBV28 and TRBJ2-1, is as follows: DVKVTQSSRYLVKRTGEKVFLECVQDMDHENMFWYRQDPGLGLRLIYFSYDVKMKEKGDIPEGYSVSREKKERFSLILESASTNQTSMYLCASRNNLASYYNEQFFGPGTRLTVL.